Presented here are 17 T cell receptor beta chains from one specimen sequenced in a study of T-cell memory formation after mild COVID-19. TCRdb fed the 5' RACE reads into MiXCR, producing one record per CDR3 protein. The sample holds roughly 560,000 distinct CDR3 sequences, about 20% seen once. Sequencing used PBMCs or a T cell subset sorted from them (not recorded which). These receptor sequences come from an adult woman who had mild COVID-19 (a few samples of this study predate the infection). Cell type and time point are not known.

In this sample, this clonotype turned up a few times. The CDR3 here is CSASHQITNTDTQYF. Written as DNA, the CDR3 is TGCAGTGCTAGCCACCAGATCACAAACACAGATACGCAGTATTTT. The V call is TRBV20-1, the J call TRBJ2-3; no definite D call. Trimming removed 3 bases at V and 2 bases at J, with 15 bases between. The CDR3 is 15 residues long. Germline V CDR1 and CDR2: DFQATT, SNEGSKA (reference sequence).

This clonotype occurred a few times. This chain connects TRBV20-1 to TRBJ1-5; a possible D gene is TRBD1 (5 bases). The CDR3 has 15 amino acids. The V end lost 2 bases, the J end lost 9 bases, and 20 bases lay between the germline ends. CDR1 DFQATT and CDR2 SNEGSKA come from the germline V gene (reference sequence). CDR3 sequence reads: CSARMSRGRRAPQHF. Here the CDR3 DNA reads TGCAGTGCTAGAATGAGTCGGGGCCGTAGAGCGCCCCAGCATTTT.

The chain combines TRBV2 with TRBJ2-7; TRBD2 matches at 10 bases. V shed 6 bases, J shed 2 bases, and the junction held 7 bases outside the gene matches. The length of the CDR3 is 15 residues. Germline CDR1 and CDR2: SNHLY and FYNNEI. Written as DNA, the CDR3 is TGTGCCAGCAGCCGCGGACTAGCGGCCGCCTACGAGCAGTACTTC. This encodes CASSRGLAAAYEQYF.

In DNA, the CDR3 is TGCGCCAGCAGCCAAGAAAGCGGGGGGTTTTTGAGCTCCTACGAGCAGTACTTC. This gives the protein CASSQESGGFLSSYEQYF. The V and J genes are TRBV4-3 and TRBJ2-7; 9 bases line up with TRBD2. The CDR3 runs 18 residues. J gave up 0 bases and V 0 bases, and 9 bases lay outside the gene matches. Germline V lookup: CDR1 LGHNA, CDR2 YSLEER.

There are a few counts of this clonotype. The chain recombines TRBV7-9 with TRBJ2-1; D perhaps matches TRBD1 (6 bases). V lost 1 base to trimming and J lost 8 bases, with 15 bases between them. Germline CDR1 SEHNR, CDR2 FQNEAQ (reference sequence). The CDR3 runs 15 residues. As DNA, the CDR3 is TGTGCCAGCAGCTTAGTTCAGGGGATAAGTTATGAGCAGTTCTTC. This sequence encodes CASSLVQGISYEQFF.

The chain employs TRBV15 and TRBJ1-2; possibly TRBD1 for D (5 bases). This CDR3 region has 14 residues. Trimming took off 1 base at V and 0 bases at J, with 6 bases between the two ends. The germline CDR1 and CDR2 sequences are LNHNV and YYDKDF (reference sequence). The CDR3 is CATSRVTANYGYTF. In nucleotides, the CDR3 is TGTGCCACCAGCAGAGTGACAGCTAACTATGGCTACACCTTC.

This clonotype was counted only a few times. The V gene is TRBV11-2, the J gene TRBJ1-5; D not resolved. Germline-derived CDR1 and CDR2 are SGHAT and FQNNGV. There are 15 residues in the CDR3. V lost 2 bases and J 2 bases, leaving 10 bases between the germline ends. This CDR3 reads CASSLTGDGNQPQHF. CDR3 nucleotide sequence: TGTGCCAGCAGCTTAACGGGAGATGGCAATCAGCCCCAGCATTTT.

This clonotype showed up just once. The CDR3 loop reads CASSPSVLFGYTF. In DNA, the CDR3 is TGTGCCAGCAGTCCTTCCGTGCTATTTGGCTACACCTTC. The chain couples TRBV3-1 to TRBJ1-2; D unclear. Per germline, CDR1 LGHDT and CDR2 YNNKEL (reference sequence). CDR3 length: 13 amino acids. Trimming pared 6 bases from V and 7 bases from J, leaving 15 bases between.

The chain couples TRBV7-6 to TRBJ2-1; TRBD1 matches at 11 bases. The CDR3 runs to 16 residues. The V gene end was trimmed by 5 bases and the J gene end by 0 bases; junction bases not matched to a gene: 3. Germline V gene data show CDR1 as SGHVS and CDR2 as FNYEAQ. The CDR3, as DNA: TGTGCCAGCAGCCGGGGACAGGGGGACTCCTACAATGAGCAGTTCTTC. Protein: CASSRGQGDSYNEQFF.

This clonotype has a handful of counts. The chain carries TRBV15 and TRBJ2-5; D not certain. The germline CDR1 and CDR2 sequences are LNHNV and YYDKDF (reference sequence). V was clipped by 1 base and J by 7 bases, with 19 bases between them. This CDR3 spans 16 amino acids. CDR3 nucleotides: TGTGCCACCAGCAGAGCAACGGGTGCAGTAAGAGGGACCCAGTACTTC. Protein product: CATSRATGAVRGTQYF.

This chain connects TRBV7-8 to TRBJ2-7; 7 nucleotides align to TRBD1. V dropped 5 bases and J dropped 2; count of bases not matched to a gene: 9. CDR1 and CDR2 (germline): SGHVS, FQNEAQ. The CDR3 spans 15 residues. CDR3 nucleotides: TGTGCCAGCAGCCCCATCCCCGGGACAGCCTACGAGCAGTACTTC. Encoded protein: CASSPIPGTAYEQYF.

The genes are TRBV12-3 or TRBV12-4 and TRBJ2-1; maybe TRBD1 (5 bases). Trimming took 7 bases from V and 12 from J, leaving 16 bases between them. The CDR3 has 12 residues. CDR3 sequence reads: CASTPQGRLQFF. Here the CDR3 DNA reads TGTGCCAGCACCCCCCAGGGCAGGCTGCAGTTCTTC.

The rearrangement links TRBV3-1 to TRBJ2-3; D possibly corresponds to TRBD2 (5 bases). Trimming left V 3 bases short and J 5 bases short, with 9 bases between. The CDR3 is made up of 13 amino acids. CDR1 LGHDT and CDR2 YNNKEL come from the germline V gene (reference sequence). DNA for the CDR3: TGTGCCAGCAGCCATTTAGGGAGAGATACGCAGTATTTT. Translation: CASSHLGRDTQYF.

Ten or more counts support this clonotype. V and J are TRBV7-3 and TRBJ2-5; 8 bases are shared with TRBD2. Trimming removed 1 base from V and 0 bases from J; junction bases left unmatched: 7. Germline CDR1 and CDR2: SGHTA and FQGTGA. This CDR3 is built from 17 residues. Written as DNA, the CDR3 is TGTGCCAGCAGCTTAAGAGGGGCGGGAGGTTACCAAGAGACCCAGTACTTC. Translated, it gives CASSLRGAGGYQETQYF.

This clonotype was counted only a few times. The chain employs TRBV25-1 and TRBJ1-1; no clear D gene. This CDR3 contains 15 residues. Between the trimmed V and J ends, which lost 6 bases and 4 bases, there was a span of 18 bases. Germline V gene sequence: CDR1 MGHDK, CDR2 SYGVNS. The CDR3 nucleotides read TGTGCCAGCAGCGAGCTTGGGCAGAAAGCCACTGAAGCTTTCTTT. Its translation is CASSELGQKATEAFF.

In this sample, this clonotype turned up a few times. This sequence joins TRBV7-2 and TRBJ1-2; D call uncertain. This CDR3 contains 14 residues. Trimming left V 2 bases short and J 3 bases short, with 10 bases between. CDR1 is SGHTA, CDR2 FQGNSA, per germline. CDR3 residues: CASSLLGWDYGYTF. In nucleotides, the CDR3 is TGTGCCAGCAGCTTACTCGGGTGGGACTATGGCTACACCTTC.

The chain carries TRBV9 and TRBJ2-1, with 13 bases identical to TRBD2. Germline V lookup: CDR1 SGDLS, CDR2 YYNGEE. With V trimmed by 2 bases and J by 8 bases, 7 bases remained unmatched. This CDR3 contains 16 residues. The CDR3 DNA reads TGTGCCAGCAGCGTTACTGGACTAGCGGGAGCACATGAGCAGTTCTTC. Translated: CASSVTGLAGAHEQFF. Full variable domain (rest looked up from reference TRBV9 and TRBJ2-1): DSGVTQTPKHLITATGQRVTLRCSPRSGDLSVYWYQQSLDQGLQFLIQYYNGEERAKGNILERFSAQQFPDLHSELNLSSLELGDSALYFCASSVTGLAGAHEQFFGPGTRLTVL.